These T cell receptor beta chains were read from a single sample in a study of technical replicates of blood from several donors. Assay used: immunoSEQ multiplex PCR; TCRdb lists only in-frame clones, some missing. The sample carries under 90,000 clones, approximately 93% recorded once. Sequencing was done on a sample of T cells isolated from PBMCs. These receptors were collected from a human donor in good health. Each CDR3 is given with its conserved first and last residue. The D gene is left open where the match is weak. Size is omitted from some rows. Given values are once, few, many or a class for expanded clones.

V	D	J	size	CDR3	DNA
TRBV7-8	TRBD1	TRBJ2-7	.	CASSPDRDTYEQYF	TGTGCCAGCAGCCCAGACAGGGATACCTACGAGCAGTACTTC
TRBV15	.	TRBJ2-3	.	CATSLLPRGHTDTQYF	TGTGCCACCAGCCTCCTACCGAGAGGGCACACAGATACGCAGTATTTT
TRBV4-1	.	TRBJ2-7	.	CASSQGHLAGYEQYF	TGCGCCAGCAGCCAAGGGCACCTGGCGGGTTACGAGCAGTACTTC
TRBV6-6	TRBD2	TRBJ2-5	.	CASSYGGTRGETQYF	TGTGCCAGCAGTTACGGGGGGACTAGGGGAGAGACCCAGTACTTC
TRBV29-1	.	TRBJ1-1	.	CSANRATNTEAFF	TGCAGCGCCAACAGGGCTACCAACACTGAAGCTTTCTTT
TRBV5-4	.	TRBJ1-2	.	CASSLALLGSDDNYGYTF	TGTGCCAGCAGCTTGGCCCTCTTGGGGAGTGATGATAACTATGGCTACACCTTC
TRBV29-1	.	TRBJ1-4	.	CSVSATGNSNEKLFF	TGCAGCGTTTCAGCCACAGGGAACTCTAATGAAAAACTGTTTTTT
TRBV4-1	TRBD1	TRBJ1-1	few	CASSQSTIMTGPNTEAFF	TGCGCCAGCAGCCAATCGACAATCATGACAGGGCCGAACACTGAAGCTTTCTTT
TRBV28	TRBD2	TRBJ2-7	.	CASSLFTGRSYEQYF	TGTGCCAGCAGTTTATTTACCGGGAGGTCCTACGAGCAGTACTTC
TRBV6-1	.	TRBJ1-2	.	CASQFQAQQGGYTF	TGTGCCAGCCAATTCCAGGCGCAGCAGGGTGGCTACACCTTC
TRBV18	TRBD1	TRBJ2-3	.	CASSPPTGMGTDTQYF	TGTGCCAGCTCACCACCGACAGGGATGGGGACAGATACGCAGTATTTT
TRBV4-2	TRBD1	TRBJ2-3	.	CASSQRDSAVTQYF	TGTGCCAGCAGCCAGAGGGACAGTGCAGTTACGCAGTATTTT
TRBV9	TRBD1	TRBJ1-1	.	CASSGTGVGTEAFF	TGTGCCAGCAGCGGAACAGGGGTGGGCACTGAAGCTTTCTTT
TRBV21-1	.	TRBJ2-3	.	CASSSSGTGGALDTQYF	TGTGCCAGCAGCTCCTCAGGGACAGGGGGCGCGTTAGATACGCAGTATTTT
TRBV29-1	TRBD1	TRBJ2-7	.	CSVDAGTGRGEQYF	TGCAGCGTAGATGCCGGGACAGGACGGGGCGAGCAGTACTTC
TRBV6-5	.	TRBJ1-4	.	CASRSSGLSQEKLFF	TGTGCCAGCAGGAGCTCAGGGTTATCTCAGGAAAAACTGTTTTTT
TRBV7-2	TRBD1	TRBJ1-5	once	CASSSPRRGHNQPQHF	TGTGCCAGCAGCTCCCCTAGGAGGGGGCATAATCAGCCCCAGCATTTT
TRBV15	.	TRBJ1-4	.	CATSRDREGGEKLFF	TGTGCCACCAGCAGAGATCGCGAAGGGGGTGAAAAACTGTTTTTT
TRBV2	TRBD1	TRBJ1-5	once	CASSSGQGNQPQHF	TGTGCCAGCTCGAGTGGACAGGGCAATCAGCCCCAGCATTTT
TRBV6-5	.	TRBJ1-1	.	CASSYSTQGKSEAFF	TGTGCCAGCAGTTACTCGACTCAGGGGAAGTCTGAAGCTTTCTTT
TRBV7-7	TRBD1	TRBJ2-7	.	CASSLAPRGQGPRTTYEQYF	TGTGCCAGCAGCTTAGCCCCTAGGGGACAGGGACCCCGTACGACCTACGAGCAGTACTTC
TRBV5-1	.	TRBJ2-3	.	CASSFYPASTDTQYF	TGCGCCAGCAGCTTCTATCCCGCTAGCACAGATACGCAGTATTTT
TRBV6-1	.	TRBJ1-1	once	CASSEVPLGGAFF	TGTGCCAGCAGTGAAGTCCCTCTGGGCGGGGCTTTCTTT
TRBV6-5	.	TRBJ1-1	once	CASQGISTEAFF	TGTGCCAGCCAGGGGATTAGCACTGAAGCTTTCTTT
TRBV9	.	TRBJ2-2	.	CASSVALGAWGELFF	TGTGCCAGCAGCGTAGCTTTGGGGGCCTGGGGGGAGCTGTTTTTT
TRBV4-1	TRBD1	TRBJ2-5	.	CASSPGTGLMETQYF	TGCGCCAGCAGCCCCGGGACAGGGTTGATGGAGACCCAGTACTTC
TRBV6-5	.	TRBJ2-7	.	CASSYDKNEQYF	TGTGCCAGCAGTTACGACAAAAACGAGCAGTACTTC
TRBV10-1	.	TRBJ1-1	.	CASSQANTEAFF	TGCGCCAGCAGTCAGGCGAACACTGAAGCTTTCTTT
TRBV2	.	TRBJ1-3	.	CASSPERLDTIYF	TGTGCCAGCAGTCCGGAGCGCCTGGACACCATATATTTT
TRBV6-6	TRBD1	TRBJ2-7	.	CASSYSRTGANEQYF	TGTGCCAGCAGTTACTCGCGGACAGGGGCCAACGAGCAGTACTTC
TRBV12-5	.	TRBJ2-7	.	CASGQIRLAESYEQYF	TGTGCTAGTGGACAGATCCGTTTAGCGGAGAGCTACGAGCAGTACTTC
TRBV19	.	TRBJ1-5	.	CASSLRVRPSTYQPQHF	TGTGCCAGTTCCCTCAGGGTGAGGCCTAGTACCTATCAGCCCCAGCATTTT
TRBV5-1	.	TRBJ1-4	.	CASSLLTGSGEKLFF	TGCGCCAGCAGCTTGCTTACAGGGTCTGGTGAAAAACTGTTTTTT
TRBV5-4	TRBD2	TRBJ2-7	.	CASSSTGTSGYEQYF	TGTGCCAGCAGCTCAACCGGGACTAGCGGATACGAGCAGTACTTC
TRBV9	.	TRBJ2-7	.	CASSATGSYEQYF	TGTGCCAGCAGCGCCACAGGGTCCTACGAGCAGTACTTC
TRBV6-1	.	TRBJ2-3	.	CASRGDTGFPDTQYF	TGTGCCAGCAGAGGGGACACCGGCTTCCCAGATACGCAGTATTTT
TRBV9	.	TRBJ1-2	once	CASSATGHRDLGYTF	TGTGCCAGCAGCGCCACTGGCCACAGGGATCTTGGCTACACCTTC
TRBV6-8	.	TRBJ1-6	.	CASRPDSQSGTLHF	TGTGCCAGCAGACCGGACAGTCAGTCAGGAACCCTCCACTTT
TRBV7-2	TRBD1	TRBJ2-2	once	CASSWTTGVPGELFF	TGTGCCAGCAGCTGGACGACAGGGGTCCCCGGGGAGCTGTTTTTT
TRBV2	.	TRBJ2-7	.	CASSEPEAWEQYF	TGTGCCAGCAGTGAACCCGAGGCGTGGGAGCAGTACTTC
TRBV27	TRBD1	TRBJ1-2	.	CASSLGTGLYGYTF	TGTGCCAGCAGCCTCGGGACAGGTCTCTATGGCTACACCTTC
TRBV5-6	TRBD1	TRBJ1-1	.	CASSVTGTVNTEAFF	TGTGCCAGCAGCGTAACCGGGACAGTGAACACTGAAGCTTTCTTT
TRBV4-1	TRBD2	TRBJ2-1	.	CASSQVPWGIAGEDEQFF	TGCGCCAGCAGCCAAGTCCCCTGGGGGATAGCGGGGGAAGATGAGCAGTTCTTC
TRBV5-1	.	TRBJ2-5	.	CASSYQGGEGETQYF	TGCGCCAGCAGCTACCAAGGGGGGGAAGGCGAGACCCAGTACTTC
TRBV5-1	TRBD1	TRBJ2-5	once	CASSLVGQQETQYF	TGCGCCAGCAGCTTGGTGGGACAGCAAGAGACCCAGTACTTC
TRBV7-6	TRBD2	TRBJ2-3	.	CASSFNSGGAPDTQYF	TGTGCCAGCAGCTTCAATAGCGGGGGGGCCCCAGATACGCAGTATTTT
TRBV28	TRBD1	TRBJ2-3	.	CASSFRLYQGAGTDTQYF	TGTGCCAGCAGTTTTCGTTTATACCAGGGGGCTGGCACAGATACGCAGTATTTT
TRBV14	.	TRBJ2-3	.	CASSQPPHCGYTSTDTQYF	TGTGCCAGCAGCCAACCCCCCCACTGCGGGTACACTAGCACAGATACGCAGTATTTT
TRBV4-2	.	TRBJ2-4	.	CASSSQVTVGENIQYF	TGTGCCAGCAGCTCACAGGTAACAGTTGGCGAAAACATTCAGTACTTC
TRBV5-1	.	TRBJ2-2	.	CASSLGQDTGELFF	TGCGCCAGCAGCTTGGGACAGGATACCGGGGAGCTGTTTTTT
TRBV11-2	.	TRBJ2-3	once	CASSLDRGGGDTQYF	TGTGCCAGCAGCTTAGATCGGGGAGGAGGGGATACGCAGTATTTT
TRBV19	TRBD1	TRBJ2-7	.	CASSIFGQGDEQYF	TGTGCCAGTAGTATTTTTGGACAGGGGGACGAGCAGTACTTC
TRBV27	TRBD1	TRBJ1-4	.	CASRRSRDRGYSGNEKLFF	TGTGCCAGCAGACGATCCCGGGACAGGGGTTATAGTGGTAATGAAAAACTGTTTTTT
TRBV5-1	TRBD2	TRBJ2-5	once	CASSQTSGDQETQYF	TGCGCCAGCAGCCAGACTAGCGGGGACCAAGAGACCCAGTACTTC
TRBV11-2	.	TRBJ2-5	.	CASSPGQQETQYF	TGTGCCAGCAGCCCGGGACAACAAGAGACCCAGTACTTC
TRBV10-2	TRBD1	TRBJ2-5	.	CATTTPPGGREETQYF	TGCGCCACTACGACTCCCCCAGGGGGAAGGGAGGAGACCCAGTACTTC
TRBV27	TRBD1	TRBJ2-1	.	CASTRTGFVNEQFF	TGTGCCAGCACTCGGACAGGGTTCGTCAATGAGCAGTTCTTC
TRBV13	.	TRBJ1-1	.	CASSFGTGTREAFF	TGTGCCAGCAGCTTTGGCACAGGAACTCGTGAAGCTTTCTTT
TRBV7-9	.	TRBJ1-1	.	CASSPGHYLEAFF	TGTGCCAGCAGCCCGGGACATTACCTTGAAGCTTTCTTT
TRBV28	.	TRBJ2-2	.	CASSPGGNTGELFF	TGTGCCAGCAGCCCCGGAGGAAACACCGGGGAGCTGTTTTTT